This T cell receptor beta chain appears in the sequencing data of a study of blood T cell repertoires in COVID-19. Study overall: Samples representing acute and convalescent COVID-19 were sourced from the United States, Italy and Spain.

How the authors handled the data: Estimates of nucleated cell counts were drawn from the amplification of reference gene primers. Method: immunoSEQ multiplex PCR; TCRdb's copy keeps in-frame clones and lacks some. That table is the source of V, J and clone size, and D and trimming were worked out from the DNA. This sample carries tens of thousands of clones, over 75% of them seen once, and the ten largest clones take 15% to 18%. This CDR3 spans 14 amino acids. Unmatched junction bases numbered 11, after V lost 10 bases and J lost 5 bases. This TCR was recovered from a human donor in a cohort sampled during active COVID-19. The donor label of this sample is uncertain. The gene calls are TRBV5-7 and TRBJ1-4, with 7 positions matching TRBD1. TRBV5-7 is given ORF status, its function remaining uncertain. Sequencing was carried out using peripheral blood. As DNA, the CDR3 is TGTGCCCTCCCCCCCGACAGGGTCAATGAAAAACTGTTTTTT. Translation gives CALPPDRVNEKLFF.